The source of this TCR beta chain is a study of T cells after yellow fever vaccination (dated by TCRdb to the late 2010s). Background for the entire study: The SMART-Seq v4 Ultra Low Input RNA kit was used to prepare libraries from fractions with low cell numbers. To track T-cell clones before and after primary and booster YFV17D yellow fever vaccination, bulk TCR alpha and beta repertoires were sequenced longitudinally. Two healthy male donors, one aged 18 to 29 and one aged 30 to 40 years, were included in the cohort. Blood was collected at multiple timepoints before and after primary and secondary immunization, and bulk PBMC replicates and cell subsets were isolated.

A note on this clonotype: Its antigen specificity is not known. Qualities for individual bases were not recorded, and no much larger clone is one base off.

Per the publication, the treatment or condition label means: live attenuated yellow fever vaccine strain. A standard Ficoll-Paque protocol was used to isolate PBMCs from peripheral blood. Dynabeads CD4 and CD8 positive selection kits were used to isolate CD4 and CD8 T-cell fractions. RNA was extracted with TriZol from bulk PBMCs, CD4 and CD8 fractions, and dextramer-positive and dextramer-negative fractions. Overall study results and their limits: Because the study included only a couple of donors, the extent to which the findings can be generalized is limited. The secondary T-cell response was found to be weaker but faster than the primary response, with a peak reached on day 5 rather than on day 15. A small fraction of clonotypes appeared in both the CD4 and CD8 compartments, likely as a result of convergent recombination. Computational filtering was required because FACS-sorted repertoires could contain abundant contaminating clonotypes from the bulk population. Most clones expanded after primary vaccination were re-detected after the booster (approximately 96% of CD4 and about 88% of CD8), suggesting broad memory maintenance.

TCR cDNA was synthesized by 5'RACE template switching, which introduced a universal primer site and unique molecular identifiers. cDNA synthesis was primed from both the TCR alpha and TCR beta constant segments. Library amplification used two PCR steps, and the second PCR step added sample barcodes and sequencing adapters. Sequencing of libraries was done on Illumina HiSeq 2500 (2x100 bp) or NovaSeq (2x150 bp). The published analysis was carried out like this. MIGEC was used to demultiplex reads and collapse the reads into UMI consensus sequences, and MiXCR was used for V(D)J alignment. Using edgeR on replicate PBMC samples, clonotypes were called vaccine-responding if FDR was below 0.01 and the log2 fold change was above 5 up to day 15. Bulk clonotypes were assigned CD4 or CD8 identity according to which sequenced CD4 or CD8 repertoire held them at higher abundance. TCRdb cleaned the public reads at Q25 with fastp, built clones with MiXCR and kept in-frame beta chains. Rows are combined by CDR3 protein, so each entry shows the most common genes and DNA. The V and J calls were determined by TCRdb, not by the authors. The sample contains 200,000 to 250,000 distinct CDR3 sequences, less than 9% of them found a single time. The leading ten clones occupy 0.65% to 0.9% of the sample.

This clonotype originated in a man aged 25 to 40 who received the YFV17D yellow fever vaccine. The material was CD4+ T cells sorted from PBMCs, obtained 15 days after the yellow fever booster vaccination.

The DNA reads as follows: TGTGCCAGTAGTCCCGGTCGCTCCTACAATGAGCAGTTCTTC. This encodes CASSPGRSYNEQFF. Recombination linked TRBV19 to TRBJ2-1, with the D gene not clear enough to name. The CDR3 covers 14 residues, taking in both the cysteine and the phenylalanine. The DNA shown is the 42-base CDR3, in frame from base 1. The junction carries 8 bases between V and J, which are trimmed by 5 bases and 0 bases respectively. According to the germline V gene (reference sequence), CDR1 reads LNHDA and CDR2 reads SQIVND.